Listed below are T cell receptor beta chains from one sample, sequenced in a study of T cells after yellow fever vaccination. TCRdb called the 5' RACE reads again in MiXCR, with one record for every CDR3 protein. The sample includes 100,000 to 150,000 distinct CDR3 sequences, 7.4% of them seen just once. The material was CD4+ T cells sorted from PBMCs, obtained roughly 10 days after the first yellow fever vaccination. These receptors were taken from a man in his late teens or twenties who received the YFV17D yellow fever vaccine. CDR3s include the opening cysteine and the closing phenylalanine or tryptophan. A D gene is named only where the DNA matches it firmly. A row's size may be missing; if present it is once, few, many or a size class.

>TRBV5-1|many|NA|TRBJ2-1
CASSLQGSYNEQFF
TGCGCCAGCAGCTTACAGGGCTCCTACAATGAGCAGTTCTTC
>TRBV5-1|many|TRBD1|TRBJ1-1
CASSARPGQTTEAFF
TGCGCCAGCAGCGCGAGACCGGGACAGACTACTGAAGCTTTCTTT
>TRBV15|many|NA|TRBJ2-1
CATSRDRIAEEQFF
TGTGCCACCAGCAGAGACCGTATAGCCGAGGAGCAGTTCTTC
>TRBV2|NA|NA|TRBJ1-2
CASSPDTNLGYTF
TGTGCCAGCAGTCCGGACACGAATCTTGGCTACACCTTC
>TRBV29-1|many|NA|TRBJ1-1
CSVEPGAANTEAFF
TGCAGCGTTGAACCGGGGGCGGCGAACACTGAAGCTTTCTTT
>TRBV11-2|many|TRBD1|TRBJ1-4
CASSLWGQGTPGEKLFF
TGTGCCAGCAGCTTATGGGGACAGGGTACGCCGGGTGAAAAACTGTTTTTT
>TRBV18|many|NA|TRBJ1-1
CASSPRETSEAFF
TGTGCCAGCTCACCAAGGGAGACCTCTGAAGCTTTCTTT
>TRBV29-1|many|NA|TRBJ1-1
CSVEGGAAFF
TGCAGCGTTGAAGGTGGGGCGGCTTTCTTT
>TRBV4-1|many|NA|TRBJ1-1
CASSQVGGSYTEAFF
TGCGCCAGCAGCCAAGTGGGAGGGTCTTACACTGAAGCTTTCTTT
>TRBV5-5|few|NA|TRBJ1-1
CASSFRGYTEAFF
TGTGCCAGCAGCTTTCGGGGGTACACTGAAGCTTTCTTT
>TRBV12-3/TRBV12-4|many|NA|TRBJ2-5
CATAGGTLQETQYF
TGTGCCACCGCAGGAGGGACTCTCCAAGAGACCCAGTACTTC
>TRBV2|many|NA|TRBJ1-4
CASRKDRHEKLFF
TGTGCCAGCAGAAAGGACAGACATGAAAAACTGTTTTTT
>TRBV20-1|many|TRBD2|TRBJ2-1
CSASTRTSGYNEQFF
TGCAGTGCCTCCACCCGCACTAGCGGGTACAATGAGCAGTTCTTC
>TRBV5-1|many|TRBD2|TRBJ2-3
CASSLRPQGLAGGTDTQYF
TGCGCCAGCAGCTTGCGTCCCCAGGGACTAGCGGGGGGCACAGATACGCAGTATTTT
>TRBV5-1|many|NA|TRBJ2-4
CASSLGTGTDIQYF
TGCGCCAGCAGCTTGGGGACGGGTACTGACATTCAGTACTTC
>TRBV5-1|many|TRBD1|TRBJ1-4
CASSLESGQGGKLFF
TGCGCCAGCAGCTTGGAATCCGGACAGGGTGGAAAACTGTTTTTT
>TRBV5-1|many|NA|TRBJ2-4
CASSLSLAKNIQYF
TGCGCCAGCAGCTTGAGTCTAGCCAAAAACATTCAGTACTTC
>TRBV19|many|NA|TRBJ1-3
CASSIQLLATAIYF
TGTGCCAGTAGTATACAGCTCCTTGCTACCGCCATATATTTT
>TRBV5-1|many|NA|TRBJ1-1
CASSPDFTTDTEAFF
TGCGCCAGCAGCCCGGATTTTACAACGGACACTGAAGCTTTCTTT
>TRBV2|many|NA|TRBJ1-2
CASSDAAGYGYTF
TGTGCCAGCAGTGATGCGGCAGGCTATGGCTACACCTTC
>TRBV27|few|TRBD1|TRBJ2-7
CASSPYRGLPNEQYF
TGTGCCAGCAGTCCATACAGGGGGCTCCCTAACGAGCAGTACTTC
>TRBV10-3|many|NA|TRBJ1-5
CAISRDGGNQPQHF
TGTGCCATCAGCCGGGACGGGGGGAATCAGCCCCAGCATTTT
>TRBV18|many|TRBD1|TRBJ1-6
CASSPPGQGAGSPLHF
TGTGCCAGCTCACCCCCGGGACAGGGGGCCGGTTCACCCCTCCACTTT
>TRBV5-1|many|NA|TRBJ1-2
CASRANYGYTF
TGCGCCAGCAGGGCAAACTATGGCTACACCTTC
>TRBV6-2/TRBV6-3|NA|NA|TRBJ1-2
CASSTTGLSGYTF
TGTGCCAGCAGCACGACAGGACTTTCGGGCTACACCTTC
>TRBV1|NA|NA|TRBJ1-6
CTSSQRKDRSDSPLHF
TGCACCAGCAGCCAAAGGAAGGACAGGAGTGATTCACCCCTCCACTTT
>TRBV20-1|many|NA|TRBJ2-7
CSASASSSYEQYF
TGCAGTGCCTCCGCCTCCAGCTCCTACGAGCAGTACTTC
>TRBV21-1|many|NA|TRBJ2-7
CAGWEQYF
TGTGCCGGTTGGGAGCAGTACTTC
>TRBV7-8|many|TRBD2|TRBJ2-3
CASSPGLAGGTDTQYF
TGTGCCAGCAGCCCCGGACTAGCGGGGGGCACAGATACGCAGTATTTT
>TRBV10-3|NA|TRBD2|TRBJ2-1
CAISQTSGGPGVHNEQFF
TGTGCCATCTCACAGACTAGCGGGGGGCCTGGAGTACACAATGAGCAGTTCTTC
>TRBV18|few|TRBD1|TRBJ1-1
CASSPDRGNTEAFF
TGTGCCAGCTCACCAGACAGGGGGAACACTGAAGCTTTCTTT
>TRBV5-5|many|NA|TRBJ2-1
CASSLGDSYLTAEFF
TGTGCCAGCAGCTTGGGTGACTCATATCTTACAGCGGAGTTCTTC
>TRBV7-9|many|NA|TRBJ2-2
CASSLYVSGELFF
TGTGCCAGCAGCTTGTATGTCTCCGGGGAGCTGTTTTTT
>TRBV6-4|many|NA|TRBJ1-2
CASSDWRGGNYGYTF
TGTGCCAGCAGTGACTGGCGCGGGGGCAACTATGGCTACACCTTC
>TRBV3-1|NA|TRBD1|TRBJ2-5
CASSQEGGAGAQETQYF
TGTGCCAGCAGCCAAGAAGGGGGCGCTGGGGCCCAAGAGACCCAGTACTTC
>TRBV4-2|many|NA|TRBJ2-3
CASSQEGGGSTDTQYF
TGTGCCAGCAGCCAAGAGGGAGGGGGTAGCACAGATACGCAGTATTTT
>TRBV28|NA|NA|TRBJ2-1
CASSGDRGSYNEQFF
TGTGCCAGCAGCGGGGACCGCGGCTCCTACAATGAGCAGTTCTTC
>TRBV12-3/TRBV12-4|NA|NA|TRBJ1-6
CASSFWDGNTNNSPLHF
TGTGCCAGCAGTTTCTGGGACGGAAATACCAATAATTCACCCCTCCACTTT
>TRBV20-1|few|NA|TRBJ1-2
CSARDLRGANYGYTF
TGCAGTGCTAGAGATCTCCGAGGAGCTAACTATGGCTACACCTTC
>TRBV11-2|many|TRBD2|TRBJ2-5
CASSPGATSGGGQETQYF
TGTGCCAGCAGCCCGGGCGCCACTAGCGGGGGGGGACAAGAGACCCAGTACTTC
>TRBV7-2|many|TRBD2|TRBJ2-3
CASSLSRLAGRTDTQYF
TGTGCCAGCAGCTTAAGTCGGCTAGCGGGACGCACAGATACGCAGTATTTT
>TRBV2|many|TRBD1|TRBJ2-7
CASRQQGIPYEQYF
TGTGCCAGCAGGCAACAGGGGATCCCCTACGAGCAGTACTTC
>TRBV20-1|few|NA|TRBJ2-2
CSARTLGNTGELFF
TGCAGTGCTAGGACATTAGGGAACACCGGGGAGCTGTTTTTT
>TRBV12-3/TRBV12-4|many|TRBD2|TRBJ2-5
CATWGLAGGLNQETQYF
TGTGCCACCTGGGGACTAGCGGGGGGGCTGAACCAAGAGACCCAGTACTTC
>TRBV6-1|many|TRBD1|TRBJ2-3
CASIPTWTGGGTDTQYF
TGTGCCAGCATCCCCACCTGGACAGGGGGCGGCACAGATACGCAGTATTTT
>TRBV28|few|NA|TRBJ1-1
CASSFGRGAFF
TGTGCCAGCAGTTTCGGGAGAGGAGCTTTCTTT
>TRBV20-1|many|TRBD2|TRBJ2-1
CSAFLAGVYNEQFF
TGCAGTGCTTTTCTAGCGGGGGTCTACAATGAGCAGTTCTTC
>TRBV4-1|many|NA|TRBJ1-6
CASSQDPWQSTPLHF
TGCGCCAGCAGCCAAGATCCGTGGCAGTCAACACCCCTCCACTTT
>TRBV6-1|NA|NA|TRBJ1-2
CAIQSGMGDPNYGYTF
TGTGCCATCCAATCGGGGATGGGGGACCCTAACTATGGCTACACCTTC